The rows below give T cell receptor beta chains drawn from one sample of a study of radiotherapy plus CTLA-4 blockade in lung cancer. Sequencing was performed with immunoSEQ multiplex PCR; in TCRdb, only in-frame clones are kept and a portion is missing. The profile shows roughly 120,000 clones, 78% of them singletons. Specimen: peripheral blood, collected from a patient treated with radiotherapy plus ipilimumab. These receptors were obtained from a human donor with non-small cell lung cancer who had a partial response to radiotherapy plus ipilimumab. CDR3s include the opening cysteine and the closing phenylalanine or tryptophan. Fields, in order: clone size, D gene, V gene, J gene, CDR3 DNA, CDR3 protein. A D gene is named only where the DNA matches it firmly. Clone size is not always given. Where it is, it says once, few, many or a class for expanded clones.

abundance: few
d_gene: -
v_gene: TRBV7-8
j_gene: TRBJ2-7
CDR3nt: TGTGCCAGCAGCTTAGGGAGGGAAGGTGAGCAGTACTTC
CDR3aa: CASSLGREGEQYF

abundance: -
d_gene: TRBD1
v_gene: TRBV28
j_gene: TRBJ1-2
CDR3nt: TGTGCCAGCACCCTTGGCCCCTCCTTGACAGGGGAGGGCTACACCTTC
CDR3aa: CASTLGPSLTGEGYTF

abundance: once
d_gene: TRBD1
v_gene: TRBV11-2
j_gene: TRBJ1-1
CDR3nt: TGTGCCAGCAGCCTGGGACAGGGGTCCACTGAAGCTTTCTTT
CDR3aa: CASSLGQGSTEAFF

abundance: -
d_gene: TRBD2
v_gene: TRBV28
j_gene: TRBJ2-5
CDR3nt: TGTGCCAGCAGTTCCCGGACTAGCGGGAGAAAGACCCAGTACTTC
CDR3aa: CASSSRTSGRKTQYF

abundance: -
d_gene: -
v_gene: TRBV5-5
j_gene: TRBJ2-3
CDR3nt: TGTGCCAGCAGCTGGCTCCTAGCAGATACGCAGTATTTT
CDR3aa: CASSWLLADTQYF

abundance: -
d_gene: -
v_gene: TRBV9
j_gene: TRBJ2-3
CDR3nt: TGTGCCAGCAGCGTACTGAGGGCGGCAGATACGCAGTATTTT
CDR3aa: CASSVLRAADTQYF

abundance: -
d_gene: TRBD2
v_gene: TRBV6-6
j_gene: TRBJ2-1
CDR3nt: TGTGCCAGCACCACTAGCGTGGGAGTTTCGACGGATGAGCAGTTCTTC
CDR3aa: CASTTSVGVSTDEQFF

abundance: -
d_gene: TRBD1
v_gene: TRBV5-4
j_gene: TRBJ1-4
CDR3nt: TGTGCCAGCAGCTTGGACTTACAGGGGACTAATGAAAAACTGTTTTTT
CDR3aa: CASSLDLQGTNEKLFF

abundance: -
d_gene: TRBD1
v_gene: TRBV5-8
j_gene: TRBJ2-1
CDR3nt: TGTGCCAGCAGCCCCGGGACAGGGGCCTACAATGAGCAGTTCTTC
CDR3aa: CASSPGTGAYNEQFF

abundance: once
d_gene: -
v_gene: TRBV4-2
j_gene: TRBJ2-3
CDR3nt: TGTGCCAGCAGCCAAGATCTTTCCGTAGATACGCAGTATTTT
CDR3aa: CASSQDLSVDTQYF

abundance: -
d_gene: TRBD1
v_gene: TRBV10-3
j_gene: TRBJ2-3
CDR3nt: TGTGCCATCAGTGAGCCTGGACAGGGAACCGATACGCAGTATTTT
CDR3aa: CAISEPGQGTDTQYF

abundance: -
d_gene: TRBD2
v_gene: TRBV5-1
j_gene: TRBJ2-1
CDR3nt: TGCGCCAGCAGCCCCGGGACTAGCGGGAGTAACCCCAATGAGCAGTTCTTC
CDR3aa: CASSPGTSGSNPNEQFF

abundance: once
d_gene: -
v_gene: TRBV18
j_gene: TRBJ2-1
CDR3nt: TGTGCCAGCTCACCTGACCGGGATGGGCAGTTCTTC
CDR3aa: CASSPDRDGQFF

abundance: few
d_gene: -
v_gene: TRBV28
j_gene: TRBJ2-1
CDR3nt: TGTGCCAGCAGCCGAAGGACTCCGCGGAGTGAGCAGTTCTTC
CDR3aa: CASSRRTPRSEQFF

abundance: -
d_gene: -
v_gene: TRBV9
j_gene: TRBJ2-1
CDR3nt: TGTGCCAGCAGCGCCCCGGGACTGAACAACAATGAGCAGTTCTTC
CDR3aa: CASSAPGLNNNEQFF

abundance: -
d_gene: TRBD1
v_gene: TRBV6-5
j_gene: TRBJ1-4
CDR3nt: TGTGCCAGCACCGAAATACAGGGGGTAATGAATCTACTGTTTTTT
CDR3aa: CASTEIQGVMNLLFF

abundance: -
d_gene: -
v_gene: TRBV18
j_gene: TRBJ1-5
CDR3nt: TGTGCCAGCTCACCTGGGGCGGATCAGCCCCAGCATTTT
CDR3aa: CASSPGADQPQHF

abundance: -
d_gene: -
v_gene: TRBV6-5
j_gene: TRBJ1-1
CDR3nt: TGTGCCAGCAGTACCCCCACAGGGTTCAACACTGAAGCTTTCTTT
CDR3aa: CASSTPTGFNTEAFF

abundance: once
d_gene: -
v_gene: TRBV6-1
j_gene: TRBJ1-4
CDR3nt: TGTGCCAGCAAAGTCGGTACAACTAATGAAAAACTGTTTTTT
CDR3aa: CASKVGTTNEKLFF

abundance: -
d_gene: TRBD1
v_gene: TRBV7-9
j_gene: TRBJ2-6
CDR3nt: TGTGCCAGCAGCTTGCCCAGGGACAGGGGAGGGGTAGGGGCCAACGTCCTGACTTTC
CDR3aa: CASSLPRDRGGVGANVLTF

abundance: -
d_gene: TRBD2
v_gene: TRBV19
j_gene: TRBJ2-1
CDR3nt: TGTGCCAGTAGTCCGGATAGCGGGAGGTCCTACAATGAGCAGTTCTTC
CDR3aa: CASSPDSGRSYNEQFF

abundance: -
d_gene: -
v_gene: TRBV29-1
j_gene: TRBJ1-2
CDR3nt: TGCAGCGTTACACAGGGCCTTGAGTATGGCTACACCTTC
CDR3aa: CSVTQGLEYGYTF

abundance: -
d_gene: -
v_gene: TRBV11-2
j_gene: TRBJ1-5
CDR3nt: TGTGCCAGCAGCTTCGGACAGCCCAATCAGCCCCAGCATTTT
CDR3aa: CASSFGQPNQPQHF

abundance: -
d_gene: -
v_gene: TRBV7-2
j_gene: TRBJ2-1
CDR3nt: TGTGCCACGCAAGCAGGGCTTCTTTACAATGAGCAGTTCTTC
CDR3aa: CATQAGLLYNEQFF

abundance: -
d_gene: -
v_gene: TRBV27
j_gene: TRBJ1-1
CDR3nt: TGTGCCAGCTCCTTGTATCGGAACACTGAAGCTTTCTTT
CDR3aa: CASSLYRNTEAFF

abundance: -
d_gene: TRBD2
v_gene: TRBV9
j_gene: TRBJ2-2
CDR3nt: TGTGCCAGCAGCGTAACTAGCGGTGGTACCGGGGAGCTGTTTTTT
CDR3aa: CASSVTSGGTGELFF

abundance: -
d_gene: -
v_gene: TRBV10-2
j_gene: TRBJ2-7
CDR3nt: TGCGCCAGCAGTGAGTTGTTAGACCGGAGGTTAAACTACGAGCAGTACTTC
CDR3aa: CASSELLDRRLNYEQYF

abundance: -
d_gene: TRBD1
v_gene: TRBV6-5
j_gene: TRBJ1-2
CDR3nt: TGTGCCAGCAGTTACTCCCGGGACAGGGCCCATGGCTACACCTTC
CDR3aa: CASSYSRDRAHGYTF

abundance: once
d_gene: -
v_gene: TRBV7-9
j_gene: TRBJ2-5
CDR3nt: TGTGCCAGCAGCTTAGGTGGGAGCCCTGGAGAGACCCAGTACTTC
CDR3aa: CASSLGGSPGETQYF

abundance: -
d_gene: TRBD1
v_gene: TRBV5-1
j_gene: TRBJ1-6
CDR3nt: TGCGCCAGCAGCTCGGGACAGCTAGACTCACCCCTCCACTTT
CDR3aa: CASSSGQLDSPLHF

abundance: -
d_gene: -
v_gene: TRBV6-1
j_gene: TRBJ1-2
CDR3nt: TGTGCCAGCAGTGCGAGGGGGAGCCTATGGTATGGCTACACCTTC
CDR3aa: CASSARGSLWYGYTF

abundance: -
d_gene: TRBD2
v_gene: TRBV10-2
j_gene: TRBJ2-3
CDR3nt: TGCGCCAGCAGTGATCCCGTGCGGGAGGTAGATACGCAGTATTTT
CDR3aa: CASSDPVREVDTQYF

abundance: -
d_gene: -
v_gene: TRBV6-4
j_gene: TRBJ2-2
CDR3nt: TGTGCCAGTTCCCCGGGACTGATGAACACCGGGGAGCTGTTTTTT
CDR3aa: CASSPGLMNTGELFF

abundance: -
d_gene: -
v_gene: TRBV7-2
j_gene: TRBJ1-3
CDR3nt: TGTGCCAGCAGCTTTACAGGGAGTACTGGAAACACCATATATTTT
CDR3aa: CASSFTGSTGNTIYF

abundance: -
d_gene: -
v_gene: TRBV11-2
j_gene: TRBJ2-3
CDR3nt: TGTGCCAGCAGCTCTCCCATCCGGACACTTAACACAGATACGCAGTATTTT
CDR3aa: CASSSPIRTLNTDTQYF

abundance: -
d_gene: -
v_gene: TRBV2
j_gene: TRBJ2-3
CDR3nt: TGTGCCAGCAGTGGGCAGGGGACAGATACGCAGTATTTT
CDR3aa: CASSGQGTDTQYF

abundance: -
d_gene: TRBD2
v_gene: TRBV9
j_gene: TRBJ2-3
CDR3nt: TGTGCCAGCAGCGTCATAGCGGGAGGTTACGCAGATACGCAGTATTTT
CDR3aa: CASSVIAGGYADTQYF

abundance: -
d_gene: -
v_gene: TRBV28
j_gene: TRBJ1-2
CDR3nt: TGTGCCAGCATGACAGCTAACTATGGCTACACCTTC
CDR3aa: CASMTANYGYTF

abundance: -
d_gene: TRBD1
v_gene: TRBV27
j_gene: TRBJ1-1
CDR3nt: TGTGCCAGCAGTTTACGACAGGGGAGCACTGAAGCTTTCTTT
CDR3aa: CASSLRQGSTEAFF

abundance: -
d_gene: -
v_gene: TRBV6-5
j_gene: TRBJ1-5
CDR3nt: TGTGCCAGCAGTTATAGGCAGGGAAATCAGCCCCAGCATTTT
CDR3aa: CASSYRQGNQPQHF

abundance: -
d_gene: -
v_gene: TRBV28
j_gene: TRBJ1-5
CDR3nt: TGTGCCAGCACCGACAGTGGGAGGAATCAGCCCCAGCATTTT
CDR3aa: CASTDSGRNQPQHF

abundance: -
d_gene: -
v_gene: TRBV11-3
j_gene: TRBJ2-1
CDR3nt: TGTGCCAGCAGCTTAGATGGGAGGTTGGAGCAGTTCTTC
CDR3aa: CASSLDGRLEQFF

abundance: -
d_gene: TRBD2
v_gene: TRBV19
j_gene: TRBJ2-7
CDR3nt: TGTGCCAGTAGTAGGGGGAGGGACTTCTCCTACGAGCAGTACTTC
CDR3aa: CASSRGRDFSYEQYF

abundance: -
d_gene: TRBD1
v_gene: TRBV27
j_gene: TRBJ1-1
CDR3nt: TGTGCCAGCAGTCGCAGACAGGGCCTAAAACTGAACACTGAAGCTTTCTTT
CDR3aa: CASSRRQGLKLNTEAFF

abundance: -
d_gene: TRBD1
v_gene: TRBV5-4
j_gene: TRBJ2-3
CDR3nt: TGTGCCAGCAGCTCGGTCCGTGGGACAGGCACAGATACGCAGTATTTT
CDR3aa: CASSSVRGTGTDTQYF

abundance: -
d_gene: TRBD2
v_gene: TRBV5-1
j_gene: TRBJ2-7
CDR3nt: TGCGCCAGCAGCCCTAGCGGGAGTGACTCCTACGAGCAGTACTTC
CDR3aa: CASSPSGSDSYEQYF

abundance: -
d_gene: TRBD1
v_gene: TRBV5-1
j_gene: TRBJ2-3
CDR3nt: TGCGCCAGCAGCTGGGGACAGGGGGTGACAGATACGCAGTATTTT
CDR3aa: CASSWGQGVTDTQYF